The 29 T cell receptor beta chains given below trace back to one sample, sequenced in a study of T cell responses to AZD1222 COVID-19 vaccine. Data came from immunoSEQ multiplex PCR; TCRdb stores just in-frame clones and leaves some out. Of around 99,000 clones in the sample, roughly 90% were seen once. The source material was peripheral blood, sampled on day 0 of AZD1222 vaccination. These receptors all come from an adult in good health.

This sequence joins TRBV27 and TRBJ2-7, with D maybe TRBD2 (5 bases). The V gene's germline CDR1 is MNHEY and CDR2 SMNVEV (reference sequence). The CDR3 extends over 16 amino acids. V shed 3 bases and J shed 0 bases, with 15 bases lying between them. DNA for the CDR3: TGTGCCAGCAGTTTCCGAGCGGTGGGTGCCTCCTACGAGCAGTACTTC. Translated: CASSFRAVGASYEQYF.

The V gene is TRBV4-1, the J gene TRBJ2-2; the D gene could be TRBD1 or TRBD2 (6 bases each). The germline V and J ends were trimmed by 4 bases and 0 bases, with 27 bases remaining between them. The germline gives CDR1 MGHRA, CDR2 YSYEKL. CDR3 size: 21 residues. The CDR3: CASSLKGGFSGSSSNTGELFF. In DNA, the CDR3 is TGCGCCAGCAGCCTAAAGGGGGGCTTTTCGGGCAGCAGCTCGAACACCGGGGAGCTGTTTTTT.

The chain uses TRBV19 and TRBJ1-1, with a possible D match to TRBD1 (5 bases). The germline CDR1 and CDR2 sequences are LNHDA and SQIVND (reference sequence). CDR3 length: 13 residues. V was cut by 5 bases and J by 3 bases, with 10 bases left in between. CDR3 nucleotides: TGTGCCAGTAGTTTAAGGGGTGACACTGAAGCTTTCTTT. It encodes CASSLRGDTEAFF.

The J gene is TRBJ1-1, the V gene TRBV29-1; D gene unclear. In germline, CDR1 is SQVTM, CDR2 ANQGSEA. With 4 bases removed from V and 2 bases from J, the gap between germline ends came to 14 bases. This CDR3 has 14 amino acids. This CDR3 reads CSVGRQPDNTEAFF. CDR3 coding DNA: TGCAGCGTTGGGCGGCAGCCGGATAACACTGAAGCTTTCTTT.

The J gene is TRBJ2-3, the V gene TRBV11-3; no reliable D call. Trimming cost V 0 bases and J 6 bases, with 10 bases left between them. The CDR3 loop spans 14 amino acids. CDR1 is SGHNT and CDR2 is YENEEA in the germline V gene. The CDR3 reads CASSLDRSRDTQYF. In nucleotides, the CDR3 is TGTGCCAGCAGCTTAGATCGCTCTAGGGATACGCAGTATTTT.

This clone showed up just a few times. The V gene is TRBV7-2, the J gene TRBJ1-2; 8 bases align to TRBD1. Per germline, CDR1 SGHTA and CDR2 FQGNSA. V lost 7 bases, J lost 5 bases, and 6 bases stayed unmatched. This CDR3 comprises 13 residues. This CDR3 reads CASTTGTGYGYTF. The CDR3 nucleotides are TGTGCCAGCACCACCGGGACAGGATATGGCTACACCTTC.

J is TRBJ1-3 and V is TRBV27, with 9 bases lining up with TRBD1. With V trimmed by 3 bases and J by 7 bases, 7 bases remained unmatched. Germline loops: CDR1 MNHEY, CDR2 SMNVEV (reference sequence). The CDR3 is 15 amino acids. CDR3: CASSFDGTGLNTIYF. For the CDR3, the DNA is TGTGCCAGCAGTTTTGATGGGACAGGGCTGAACACCATATATTTT.

The chain carries TRBV5-4 and TRBJ2-1; unclear D gene. Germline loops: CDR1 SGHNT, CDR2 YYREEE (reference sequence). V was shortened by 4 bases and J by 4 bases, with 6 bases between the two germline ends. The CDR3 length is 12 residues. For the CDR3, the DNA is TGTGCCAGCAGCACTACATACAATGAGCAGTTCTTC. It codes for CASSTTYNEQFF.

V is TRBV29-1 and J is TRBJ1-4, with D maybe TRBD1 (6 bases). V was cut by 4 bases and J by 3 bases, with 9 bases left in between. CDR1 and CDR2 (germline): SQVTM, ANQGSEA. The CDR3 has 13 residues. The CDR3 protein is CSVVSGANEKLFF. CDR3 nucleotide sequence: TGCAGCGTTGTCTCAGGGGCTAATGAAAAACTGTTTTTT.

This chain uses TRBV7-3 with TRBJ1-1; D gene uncertain. The CDR3 runs to 13 residues. The germline V gene has CDR1 SGHTA and CDR2 FQGTGA. V was shortened by 1 base and J by 1 base, with 4 bases between the two germline ends. The CDR3 coding sequence is TGTGCCAGCAGCTTAAATAGGAACACTGAAGCTTTCTTT. Translated, it gives CASSLNRNTEAFF.

This chain uses TRBV6-2 or TRBV6-3 with TRBJ2-1; 8 bases align to TRBD2. The CDR3 totals 16 residues. J lost 8 bases, V lost 5 bases, and 14 bases had no gene match. The germline CDR1 and CDR2 sequences are MNHEY and SVGEGT. CDR3 sequence (DNA): TGTGCCAGCAGTCCCCCGGGAGCGGGAGTGGGGGATGAGCAGTTCTTC. It codes for CASSPPGAGVGDEQFF.

This clone was seen only once. This chain connects TRBV5-1 to TRBJ2-7, with 7 positions matching TRBD1. The V gene's germline CDR1 is SGHRS and CDR2 YFSETQ. The V gene end was trimmed by 4 bases and the J gene end by 3 bases; junction bases not matched to a gene: 7. The length of the CDR3 is 14 residues. CDR3 coding DNA: TGCGCCAGCAGCGTAACAGGGGTCGGCTACGAGCAGTACTTC. Translating it yields CASSVTGVGYEQYF.

This clone occurred a few times. J is TRBJ2-5 and V is TRBV19; possibly TRBD2 for D (7 bases). This CDR3 is 15 amino acids long. Trimming pared 5 bases from V and 4 bases from J, leaving 17 bases between. Germline CDR1 is LNHDA and CDR2 is SQIVND (reference sequence). The CDR3 nucleotides read TGTGCCAGTAGTTCTGGGGCCGGGGGGCGAGAGACCCAGTACTTC. It specifies CASSSGAGGRETQYF.

This chain links TRBV5-1 with TRBJ1-1; D is uncertain. V lost 1 base, J lost 1 base, and 8 bases lay in between. The CDR3 sequence is 14 residues long. Germline V gene data show CDR1 as SGHRS and CDR2 as YFSETQ. This chain's CDR3 is CASSLITGNTEAFF. For the CDR3, the DNA is TGCGCCAGCAGCTTGATCACGGGGAACACTGAAGCTTTCTTT.

The V call is TRBV5-4, the J call TRBJ1-2; D unresolved. Germline loops: CDR1 SGHNT, CDR2 YYREEE (reference sequence). Trimming took 4 bases from V and 7 from J, leaving 17 bases between them. This CDR3 comprises 14 residues. The CDR3, as DNA: TGTGCCAGCAGCAACCCAGTGGGCTGGGCTGGCTACACCTTC. It is translated as CASSNPVGWAGYTF.

This clone has only a few counts. This chain joins TRBV11-1 and TRBJ1-5; TRBD1 is a possible D gene (6 bases). V lost 8 bases, J lost 3 bases, and 11 bases lay in between. The CDR3 totals 13 residues. Germline CDR1 SGHAT, CDR2 FQDESV (reference sequence). In DNA form, the CDR3 reads TGTGCCAGCGGACGGGACAACAATCAGCCCCAGCATTTT. Amino acids: CASGRDNNQPQHF.

The rearrangement joins TRBV3-1 (or the pseudogene TRBV3-2) to TRBJ2-4; D call uncertain. CDR1 and CDR2 from the germline V gene are LGHDT and YNNKEL (reference sequence). The CDR3 covers 15 residues. Trimming removed 1 base from V and 8 bases from J, with 15 bases in between. The chain's CDR3 is CASSQGYLSRDIQYF. DNA of the CDR3: TGTGCCAGCAGCCAAGGGTATCTCTCCCGGGACATTCAGTACTTC.

The V and J genes are TRBV7-8 and TRBJ2-1; 8 positions agree with TRBD2. Germline V gene sequence: CDR1 SGHVS, CDR2 FQNEAQ. With 5 bases clipped from V and 7 bases from J, the junction kept 7 bases outside the gene matches. The CDR3 totals 14 residues. The CDR3 here is CASSRGTRGNEQFF. Here the CDR3 DNA reads TGTGCCAGCAGCCGAGGGACTAGAGGAAATGAGCAGTTCTTC. Combining the CDR3 with reference TRBV7-8 and TRBJ2-1 gives the whole variable domain GAGVSQSPRYKVAKRGQDVALRCDPISGHVSLFWYQQALGQGPEFLTYFQNEAQLDKSGLPSDRFFAERPEGSVSTLKIQRTQQEDSAVYLCASSRGTRGNEQFFGPGTRLTVL.

The chain has TRBV27 and TRBJ1-4; 7 bases are a match to TRBD1. The V gene's germline CDR1 is MNHEY and CDR2 SMNVEV (reference sequence). This CDR3 has 16 residues. With 3 bases clipped from V and 6 bases from J, the junction kept 10 bases outside the gene matches. CDR3 bases: TGTGCCAGCAGTTTCACAAAGGGGGCTGGCCATGAAAAACTGTTTTTT. This codes for CASSFTKGAGHEKLFF.

The chain is built from TRBV28 and TRBJ1-5; D ambiguous. V was pared by 5 bases and J by 0 bases, with 8 bases between. The CDR3 covers 14 residues. Germline lookup yields CDR1 MDHEN and CDR2 SYDVKM. The CDR3 DNA sequence: TGTGCCAGCAGTACGGGGTCTAGCAATCAGCCCCAGCATTTT. This codes for CASSTGSSNQPQHF.

J is TRBJ1-1 and V is TRBV7-2; D unresolved. V was cut by 3 bases and J by 1 base, with 9 bases left in between. This CDR3 is built from 14 residues. CDR1 is SGHTA, CDR2 FQGNSA, per germline. The CDR3 sequence is CASSFGRRNTEAFF. The CDR3 DNA reads TGTGCCAGCAGCTTCGGCAGGCGGAACACTGAAGCTTTCTTT. Supplemented by reference TRBV7-2 and TRBJ1-1, the full variable domain reads GAGVSQSPSNKVTEKGKDVELRCDPISGHTALYWYRQSLGQGLEFLIYFQGNSAPDKSGLPSDRFSAERTGGSVSTLTIQRTQQEDSAVYLCASSFGRRNTEAFFGQGTRLTVV.

The chain joins TRBV27 to TRBJ1-2; 7 bases map to TRBD1. The CDR3 sequence is 19 residues long. Per germline, CDR1 MNHEY and CDR2 SMNVEV (reference sequence). The trim removed 1 base at V and 3 bases at J, leaving 17 bases unmatched. CDR3: CASSLFGGGTAIGHYGYTF. The DNA of the CDR3 is TGTGCCAGCAGTTTATTTGGGGGGGGGACAGCGATCGGTCACTATGGCTACACCTTC.

The chain links TRBV6-1 to TRBJ2-1; D may be TRBD1 or TRBD2 (5 bases each). The V gene's germline CDR1 is MNHNS and CDR2 SASEGT. The V gene lost 3 bases and the J gene lost 8 bases, with 11 bases spanning the gap. This CDR3 contains 13 residues. The DNA for the CDR3 is TGTGCCAGCAGTGACACGAGGGGCGATGAGCAGTTCTTC. Translation: CASSDTRGDEQFF.

V and J are TRBV5-1 and TRBJ1-4; 8 bases line up with TRBD1. Germline V lookup: CDR1 SGHRS, CDR2 YFSETQ. This CDR3 spans 15 amino acids. J was trimmed by 8 bases and V by 0 bases; bases with no gene match: 6. CDR3 DNA: TGCGCCAGCAGCTTGGGGGACAGGACCCAAGAAAAACTGTTTTTT. As protein: CASSLGDRTQEKLFF.

V and J are TRBV12-3 or TRBV12-4 and TRBJ1-1; D is unresolved. CDR3 length: 13 residues. The V and J ends lost 5 bases and 0 bases respectively, with 7 bases between them. CDR3 loop: CASSRVMNTEAFF. For the CDR3, the DNA is TGTGCCAGCAGTAGGGTAATGAACACTGAAGCTTTCTTT.

The V gene is TRBV10-3, the J gene TRBJ1-2; 8 nucleotides match TRBD1. The CDR3 runs 17 residues. The germline V gene encodes CDR1 ENHRY and CDR2 SYGVKD. V gave up 0 bases and J gave up 2 bases; unmatched junction bases: 8. CDR3 region: CAISESVLGQGNYGYTF. CDR3 sequence (DNA): TGTGCCATCAGTGAGTCGGTGCTCGGACAGGGCAACTATGGCTACACCTTC.

J is TRBJ2-5 and V is TRBV2; D gene ambiguous. CDR1 is SNHLY and CDR2 is FYNNEI in the germline V gene. The CDR3 totals 11 residues. V lost 2 bases, J lost 4 bases, and 2 bases lay in between. DNA of the CDR3: TGTGCCAGCAGTGAACTAGAGACCCAGTACTTC. Protein: CASSELETQYF.

This rearrangement joins TRBV5-8 to TRBJ1-2; D unresolved. The V end was cut by 1 base, the J end by 5 bases, with 15 bases between. This CDR3 has 15 residues. Germline values: CDR1 SGHTS, CDR2 YDEGEE. This CDR3 reads CASSLRVAQTYGYTF. DNA of the CDR3: TGTGCCAGCAGCTTGAGGGTGGCACAGACGTATGGCTACACCTTC.

J is TRBJ1-5 and V is TRBV2; TRBD1 is a possible D gene (6 bases). Trimming pared 3 bases from V and 0 bases from J, leaving 9 bases between. CDR3 length equals 15 residues. CDR1 and CDR2 (germline): SNHLY, FYNNEI. As DNA, the CDR3 is TGTGCCAGCAGTGAGGGGGGCAATAGCAATCAGCCCCAGCATTTT. This translates into CASSEGGNSNQPQHF.